The rows below give T cell receptor beta chains drawn from one sample of a study of long-term antiretroviral therapy in people with HIV. TCRdb keeps only in-frame clones here, not all; method: immunoSEQ multiplex PCR. The table shows 25,000 to 35,000 clones, with more than 60% occurring only once. Specimen: unsorted PBMCs, collected 3.1 years after starting antiretroviral therapy. The receptors derive from a woman aged 45-60 years with HIV. The CDR3 runs from the conserved cysteine through the conserved F or W. A D gene is named only where the DNA matches it firmly. A row's size may be missing; if present it is once, few, many or a size class.

>TRBJ2-3|-|TRBV7-9|-
CASSPRIGGRSDTQYF
TGTGCCAGCAGCCCCCGGATTGGGGGGCGATCGGATACGCAGTATTTT
>TRBJ1-1|-|TRBV4-2|-
CASSHLGGTEAFF
TGTGCCAGCAGCCATCTGGGTGGCACTGAAGCTTTCTTT
>TRBJ1-6|-|TRBV19|TRBD1
CASSIYGRGNSPLHF
TGTGCCAGTAGTATTTACGGCAGGGGGAATTCACCCCTCCACTTT
>TRBJ2-1|once|TRBV13|TRBD2
CASSPRTSGRNNEQFF
TGTGCCAGCAGCCCCCGGACTAGCGGGAGGAATAATGAGCAGTTCTTC
>TRBJ2-5|-|TRBV4-1|-
CASSLQVLETQYF
TGCGCCAGCAGCCTACAAGTACTAGAGACCCAGTACTTC
>TRBJ2-5|-|TRBV6-6|-
CASRGLRREETQYF
TGTGCCAGCAGGGGACTTCGAAGGGAGGAGACCCAGTACTTC
>TRBJ1-1|-|TRBV19|TRBD1
CASSHGQGATEAFF
TGTGCCAGTAGTCACGGACAGGGCGCCACTGAAGCTTTCTTT
>TRBJ2-7|-|TRBV5-1|-
CASSPTDSYEQYF
TGCGCCAGCAGCCCTACAGACTCCTACGAGCAGTACTTC
>TRBJ2-5|-|TRBV11-2|-
CASSFTGAGETQYF
TGTGCCAGCAGCTTTACGGGGGCTGGAGAGACCCAGTACTTC
>TRBJ1-5|-|TRBV2|TRBD1
CASSGTGGARNQPQHF
TGTGCCAGCAGTGGCACAGGGGGCGCACGGAATCAGCCCCAGCATTTT